This TCR beta chain was obtained from a study of control samples from healthy donors and cancer patients. The data were produced by immunoSEQ multiplex PCR, yet TCRdb's version contains in-frame clones alone and is incomplete. The sample consists of more than 95,000 clones, 75% to 90% of them appearing once. The CDR3 is made up of 15 amino acids. The V gene's germline CDR1 is SGHTA and CDR2 FQGTGA. With V trimmed by 0 bases and J by 5 bases, 5 bases remained unmatched. The sequence was collected from a woman aged 45-65 years with colorectal cancer. This chain connects TRBV7-3 to TRBJ1-1, with 8 positions matching TRBD1. The sequenced material came from PBMCs. This CDR3 reads CASSLTPQGGTEAFF. The DNA for the CDR3 is TGTGCCAGCAGCTTAACGCCACAGGGGGGAACTGAAGCTTTCTTT. The full variable domain, rest sourced from reference TRBV7-3 and TRBJ1-1, is GAGVSQTPSNKVTEKGKYVELRCDPISGHTALYWYRQSLGQGPEFLIYFQGTGAADDSGLPNDRFFAVRPEGSVSTLKIQRTERGDSAVYLCASSLTPQGGTEAFFGQGTRLTVV.